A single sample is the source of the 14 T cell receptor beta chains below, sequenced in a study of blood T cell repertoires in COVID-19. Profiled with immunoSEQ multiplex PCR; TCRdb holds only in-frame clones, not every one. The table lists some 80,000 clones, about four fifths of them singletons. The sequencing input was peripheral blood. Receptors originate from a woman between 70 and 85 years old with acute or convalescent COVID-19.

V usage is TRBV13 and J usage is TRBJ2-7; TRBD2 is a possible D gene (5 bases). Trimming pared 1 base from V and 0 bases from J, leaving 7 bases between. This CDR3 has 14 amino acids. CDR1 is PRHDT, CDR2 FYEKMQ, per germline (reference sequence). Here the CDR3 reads CASSLASHSYEQYF. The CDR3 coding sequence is TGTGCCAGCAGCTTAGCTAGCCACTCCTACGAGCAGTACTTC.

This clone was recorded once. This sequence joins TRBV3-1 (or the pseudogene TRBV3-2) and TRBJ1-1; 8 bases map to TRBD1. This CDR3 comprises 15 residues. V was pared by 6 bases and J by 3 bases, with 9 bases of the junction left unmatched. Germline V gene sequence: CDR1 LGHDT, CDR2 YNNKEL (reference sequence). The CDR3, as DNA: TGTGCCAGCAGTGCGGACAGGGTTACGGACACTGAAGCTTTCTTT. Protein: CASSADRVTDTEAFF.

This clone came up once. The CDR3 DNA is TGTGCCAGCAGTGAATCTCCCGGTAGCGGAGGACCTTACAATGAGCAGTTCTTC. It specifies CASSESPGSGGPYNEQFF. The V gene is TRBV2, the J gene TRBJ2-1; D is perhaps TRBD2 (6 bases). Germline V lookup: CDR1 SNHLY, CDR2 FYNNEI. With 2 bases removed from V and 4 bases from J, the gap between germline ends came to 21 bases. The CDR3 has 18 amino acids.

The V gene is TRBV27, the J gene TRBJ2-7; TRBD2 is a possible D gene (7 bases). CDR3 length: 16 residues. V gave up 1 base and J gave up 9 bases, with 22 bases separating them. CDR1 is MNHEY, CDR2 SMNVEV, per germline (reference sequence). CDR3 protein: CASSLFSGRGGRGQYF. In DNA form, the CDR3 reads TGTGCCAGCAGTTTATTTTCGGGAAGGGGGGGGCGAGGGCAGTACTTC.

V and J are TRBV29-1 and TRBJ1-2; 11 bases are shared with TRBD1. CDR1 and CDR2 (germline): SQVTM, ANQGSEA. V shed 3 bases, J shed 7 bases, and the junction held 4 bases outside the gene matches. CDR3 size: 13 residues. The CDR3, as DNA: TGCAGCGTTGACGGGACAGGGGGTGGTGGCTACACCTTC. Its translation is CSVDGTGGGGYTF.

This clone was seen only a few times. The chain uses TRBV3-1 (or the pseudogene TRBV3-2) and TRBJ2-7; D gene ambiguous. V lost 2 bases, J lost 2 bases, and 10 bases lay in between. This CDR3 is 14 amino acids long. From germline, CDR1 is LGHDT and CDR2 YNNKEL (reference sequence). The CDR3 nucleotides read TGTGCCAGCAGCCAATTAAGCGTAACCTACGAGCAGTACTTC. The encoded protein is CASSQLSVTYEQYF.

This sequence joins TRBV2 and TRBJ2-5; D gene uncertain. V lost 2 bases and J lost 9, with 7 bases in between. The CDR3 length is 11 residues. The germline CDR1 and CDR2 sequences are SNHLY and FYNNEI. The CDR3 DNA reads TGTGCCAGCAGTGAACCCCTTGCCCAGTACTTC. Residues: CASSEPLAQYF.

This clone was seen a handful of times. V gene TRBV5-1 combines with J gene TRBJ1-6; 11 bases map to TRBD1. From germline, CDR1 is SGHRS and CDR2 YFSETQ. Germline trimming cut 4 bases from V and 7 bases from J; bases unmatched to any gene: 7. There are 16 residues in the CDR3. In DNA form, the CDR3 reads TGCGCCAGCAGCATAGGACAGGGGGCGCACAATTCACCCCTCCACTTT. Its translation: CASSIGQGAHNSPLHF.

The CDR3 DNA reads TGTGCCAGCAGTGGGCGCCTAAGACTAGCTACTAGCTCCTACAATGAGCAGTTCTTC. As protein: CASSGRLRLATSSYNEQFF. V usage is TRBV2 and J usage is TRBJ2-1; the match to TRBD2 covers 7 bases. The CDR3 runs 19 residues. Germline CDR1 and CDR2: SNHLY and FYNNEI. V lost 4 bases, J lost 0 bases, and 15 bases stayed unmatched.

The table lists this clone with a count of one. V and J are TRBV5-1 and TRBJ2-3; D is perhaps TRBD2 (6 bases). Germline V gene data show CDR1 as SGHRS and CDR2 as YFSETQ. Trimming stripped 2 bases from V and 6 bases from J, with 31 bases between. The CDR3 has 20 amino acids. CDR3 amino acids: CASSFRHFTIQSGLVDTQYF. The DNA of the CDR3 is TGCGCCAGCAGCTTCCGTCATTTTACTATCCAAAGCGGGTTGGTCGATACGCAGTATTTT.

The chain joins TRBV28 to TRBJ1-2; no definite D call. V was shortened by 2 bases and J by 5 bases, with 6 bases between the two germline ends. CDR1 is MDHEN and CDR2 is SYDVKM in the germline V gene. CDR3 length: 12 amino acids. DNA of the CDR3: TGTGCCAGCAGTTTACCAGTTTATGGCTACACCTTC. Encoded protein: CASSLPVYGYTF.

The CDR3 loop reads CASSHSRLAEAFF. The CDR3 coding sequence is TGCGCCAGCAGTCATAGTCGGTTGGCTGAAGCTTTCTTT. V and J are TRBV5-1 and TRBJ1-1; D gene unclear. V was trimmed by 5 bases and J by 6 bases, leaving 14 bases between them. There are 13 residues in the CDR3. From germline, CDR1 is SGHRS and CDR2 YFSETQ.

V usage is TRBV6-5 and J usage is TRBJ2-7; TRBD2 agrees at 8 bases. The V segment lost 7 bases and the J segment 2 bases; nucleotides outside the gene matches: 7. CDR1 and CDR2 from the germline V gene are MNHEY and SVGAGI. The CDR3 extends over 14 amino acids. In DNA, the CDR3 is TGTGCCAGCACTTTCGGGACTAGTCCCTACGAGCAGTACTTC. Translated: CASTFGTSPYEQYF.

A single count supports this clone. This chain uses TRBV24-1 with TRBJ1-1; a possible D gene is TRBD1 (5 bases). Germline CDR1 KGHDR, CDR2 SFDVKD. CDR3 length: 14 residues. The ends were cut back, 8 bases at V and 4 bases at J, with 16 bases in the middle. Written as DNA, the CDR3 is TGTGCCACCATGCGGGGGGATGGCGTCACTGAAGCTTTCTTT. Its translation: CATMRGDGVTEAFF.